This entry features one T cell receptor (beta chain) sequence. Its antigen is undetermined. These data belong to a study of radiotherapy plus CTLA-4 blockade in lung cancer. Study conclusions and caveats: Subsequent to radiotherapy plus ipilimumab, tumor-derived TCR clones underwent expansion in blood.

Focal radiation plus CTLA-4 blockade with ipilimumab was administered to patients who had chemo-refractory metastatic non-small-cell lung cancer. Data came from immunoSEQ multiplex PCR; TCRdb stores just in-frame clones and leaves some out. Of some 100,000 clones in the sample, about 83% were seen once. In germline, CDR1 is MGHRA, CDR2 YSYEKL. V was pared by 4 bases and J by 2 bases, with 17 bases between. The CDR3 contains 16 residues. V usage is TRBV4-1 and J usage is TRBJ1-1, with a possible D match to TRBD1 (5 bases). The sample was peripheral blood, taken from a patient treated with radiotherapy plus ipilimumab. The clonotype was recovered from a human donor with non-small cell lung cancer that progressed on radiotherapy plus ipilimumab. The CDR3 DNA reads as TGCGCCAGCAGCCCCGATGTGGGGCGACCCAACACTGAAGCTTTCTTT. Translating gives CASSPDVGRPNTEAFF.